The sequence of this T cell receptor beta chain was determined in a study of identical twins. Study-level results: In cord blood, abundant beta clonotypes had fewer insertions; memory showed no trend.

Notes on this clonotype: Its antigen is still unknown.

The CDR3 is 14 residues long. Looked up from germline, CDR1 is ENHRY and CDR2 is SYGVKD. V was shortened by 7 bases and J by 2 bases, with 14 bases between the two germline ends. Unique molecular identifiers were present on cDNA, and template switching added a universal primer site. TCRdb processed the 5' RACE reads anew with MiXCR; each CDR3 protein has one entry. Among about 520,000 distinct CDR3 sequences listed, approximately 22% were seen once. The same data also went into a second study, on T cells expressing NK-cell markers. That study reports: The TCR beta repertoires were obtained from sorted CD3+CD56+NKG2C+, CD3+CD56+NKG2C- and CD3+CD56-NKG2C+ T cells.

The chain has TRBV10-3 and TRBJ1-2; no firm D call. Sequencing was carried out using CD4+ T cells sorted from blood. This TCR was recovered from a woman younger than 30 in good health. This chain's CDR3 is CAIMHLWGNYGYTF. CDR3 coding DNA: TGTGCCATCATGCACCTCTGGGGAAACTATGGCTACACCTTC.